This T cell receptor beta chain stems from a study of cytomegalovirus exposure and HLA in healthy donors (dated by TCRdb to about 2017). Concerning the study at large: The 500 to 800 repertoires of the first cohort and the roughly 120 validation repertoires were produced on the same platform, according to a later analysis. The aim of the study was to test whether cataloging public T cell receptors could identify signatures of past pathogen exposure. A separate validation cohort of 100 to 150 different subjects was used in addition to the roughly 670-subject first cohort. High-throughput TCR immunosequencing, statistical association of individual TCRs with disease status, and machine learning were combined to predict cytomegalovirus infection status.

Notes on this clone: Its recognized antigen is unknown. Base qualities were left out, and no much larger clone turns up one base away.

General findings and caveats noted by the study authors: The validation cohort had no HLA typing available for a later analysis, so co-occurrence within that cohort was assessed over all 110 or so repertoires. The authors suggested that the approach could potentially be generalized to other disease states and immunological phenotypes. In vitro tests confirmed that three of the cytomegalovirus-associated TCR beta chains recognize cytomegalovirus antigens. Of the cluster scores, 85% to 95% were above 0 in a later analysis, which found that TCRs clustered in the first cohort also tended to co-occur in the 95 to 150 validation repertoires. In both the original and validation cohorts, the classifier was reported to diagnose cytomegalovirus status with high specificity and sensitivity. In the study, some 160 TCR beta chains were listed as associated with cytomegalovirus. Most TCR sequences were observed very rarely across donors, whereas some public TCRs were present in many individuals.

The CDR3 sequence holds 15 residues, the cysteine and phenylalanine included. The DNA shown is the 45-base CDR3, in frame from base 1. V is trimmed back by 7 bases and J by 7 bases, and the junction contains 10 bases that no gene match accounts for. The germline V gene supplies CDR1 MNHEY and CDR2 SVGAGI. The donors belonged to the validation cohort of about 110 subjects, which was separate from the roughly 700-subject first cohort. Library preparation employed the immunoSEQ multiplex PCR assay. The authors processed their data as follows. A statistical classification framework was built for diagnosing cytomegalovirus status from the catalog of TCR beta chain sequences. Not all clones reach the TCRdb copy of this immuneACCESS table, which keeps in-frame sequences only. Checked studies attribute under half of the gap to unresolved V genes and leave the rest unexplained. V, J and clone size derive from that table, while D and trimming were established from the DNA sequence. The sample contains roughly 80,000 clones, approximately 93% of them found a single time. The top ten hold approximately 3.6% of the sample.

The rearrangement combines TRBV6-5 with TRBJ2-2; 9 bases in between match TRBD1. This sequence was found in a woman younger than 35 in good health and CMV-seropositive. Sequencing was carried out using PBMCs. The sequenced DNA is TGTGCCAGCACCCGGGACAGGGCGAGGGACGGGGAGCTGTTTTTT. This encodes CASTRDRARDGELFF.